The T cell receptor (beta chain) under discussion was sequenced for a study of cytomegalovirus exposure and HLA in healthy donors. Looking at the study overall: Earlier work reported 100 million to 130 million unique TCR beta sequences from about 200 million T cells.

The PCR employed 60 Vbeta primers together with 13 Jbeta primers. Sequencing was performed with immunoSEQ multiplex PCR; in TCRdb, only in-frame clones are kept and a portion is missing. The data contain about 200,000 clones, more than 75% of them seen just once; the ten biggest clones take up 6.5%. Remarks on this clone: Its antigen is unknown.

The study, taken as a whole, reports: Among CMV-associated TCR beta chains, most appeared HLA-restricted in a later analysis. Reportedly, cytomegalovirus status was diagnosed with high sensitivity and specificity. TCR beta chains numbering some 160 were designated cytomegalovirus-associated.

The CDR3 has 15 amino acids. CDR1 is SGDLS, CDR2 YYNGEE, per germline. V trimming: 0 bases; J trimming: 4 bases; junction bases outside the gene matches: 3. The gene calls are TRBV9 and TRBJ2-3; 9 positions agree with TRBD2. Sequencing was carried out using PBMCs. The receptor was isolated from a woman between 45 and 65 years old in good health and CMV-seropositive. The CDR3 is CASSVGGGAPDTQYF. The CDR3 nucleotides read TGTGCCAGCAGCGTAGGCGGGGGGGCGCCAGATACGCAGTATTTT.